The 16 T cell receptor beta chains listed next were all sequenced from one sample in a study of T cell responses to AZD1222 COVID-19 vaccine. Sequenced by immunoSEQ multiplex PCR; TCRdb stores in-frame clones only, minus some. The sample carries some 140,000 clones, about 92% recorded once. The sample consisted of peripheral blood, taken on day 0 of AZD1222 vaccination. The receptor set was obtained from an adult in good health.

This chain links TRBV19 with TRBJ1-2, with D unresolved. The CDR3 spans 18 residues. V was pared by 5 bases and J by 0 bases, with 22 bases between. Germline V gives CDR1 LNHDA, CDR2 SQIVND (reference sequence). The CDR3 reads CASSFQSWTTPTNYGYTF. The DNA for the CDR3 is TGTGCCAGTAGTTTTCAATCCTGGACCACGCCAACTAACTATGGCTACACCTTC.

The CDR3 sequence: CASSQVAGGTDTQYF. The CDR3 nucleotides read TGCGCCAGCAGCCAAGTTGCGGGGGGCACAGATACGCAGTATTTT. The J gene is TRBJ2-3, the V gene TRBV4-3, with 7 positions matching TRBD2. The CDR3 length is 15 residues. The trim removed 1 base at V and 1 base at J, leaving 2 bases unmatched. CDR1 is LGHNA and CDR2 is YSLEER in the germline V gene.

This sequence joins TRBV28 and TRBJ1-2; TRBD1 aligns across 7 bases. With V trimmed by 6 bases and J by 8 bases, 6 bases remained unmatched. This CDR3 spans 12 amino acids. CDR1 is MDHEN, CDR2 SYDVKM, per germline. The CDR3 DNA sequence: TGTGCCAGCAGCCCCGGGACAGAGGGCTACACCTTC. Its translation: CASSPGTEGYTF.

The chain combines TRBV7-9 with TRBJ1-5; TRBD1 aligns across 11 bases. The V and J ends lost 3 bases and 6 bases, in that order; junction bases with no gene match: 13. Germline V gives CDR1 SEHNR, CDR2 FQNEAQ (reference sequence). The CDR3 loop spans 18 amino acids. As DNA, the CDR3 is TGTGCCAGCAGCTTCGGGTACCGGGGACAGGGGGTTGGTCAGCCCCAGCATTTT. As protein: CASSFGYRGQGVGQPQHF.

This rearrangement joins TRBV4-1 to TRBJ2-1, with TRBD2 as a possible D gene (6 bases). The CDR3 contains 15 residues. V shed 1 base and J shed 5 bases, with 12 bases lying between them. CDR1 is MGHRA, CDR2 YSYEKL, per germline. This CDR3 reads CASSQGQGGNNEQFF. The CDR3 bases are TGCGCCAGCAGCCAAGGGCAGGGAGGAAACAATGAGCAGTTCTTC.

J is TRBJ1-2 and V is TRBV4-3; maybe TRBD1 (5 bases). The CDR3 sequence is 14 residues long. The germline gives CDR1 LGHNA, CDR2 YSLEER. The V and J ends lost 1 base and 6 bases respectively, with 12 bases between them. The CDR3 nucleotides read TGCGCCAGCAGCCAAGGGGGCAGAGGCGATGGCTACACCTTC. Amino acid sequence: CASSQGGRGDGYTF.

The chain uses TRBV4-3 and TRBJ1-1; 9 positions match TRBD1. V dropped 3 bases and J dropped 4; count of bases not matched to a gene: 3. CDR1 and CDR2 (germline): LGHNA, YSLEER. The CDR3 is 14 residues long. The chain's CDR3 is CASSQTGGGTEAFF. The CDR3 bases are TGCGCCAGCAGCCAGACAGGGGGGGGCACTGAAGCTTTCTTT.

The genes are TRBV11-3 and TRBJ1-1; a possible D gene is TRBD1 (5 bases). CDR3 length equals 14 residues. CDR1 is SGHNT, CDR2 YENEEA, per germline. V lost 0 bases, J lost 6 bases, and 11 bases lay in between. Written as DNA, the CDR3 is TGTGCCAGCAGCTTAGACGGTCCGGGGGCTGAAGCTTTCTTT. Protein: CASSLDGPGAEAFF.

This rearrangement joins TRBV18 to TRBJ2-7; D possibly uses TRBD1 or TRBD2 (5 bases each). V was cut by 3 bases and J by 1 base, with 7 bases left in between. CDR3 size: 13 residues. CDR1 is KGHSH, CDR2 LQKENI, per germline. DNA of the CDR3: TGTGCCAGCTCACCGGGGGTATCCTACGAGCAGTACTTC. Translated: CASSPGVSYEQYF. Full variable domain (missing parts from reference TRBV18 and TRBJ2-7): NAGVMQNPRHLVRRRGQEARLRCSPMKGHSHVYWYRQLPEEGLKFMVYLQKENIIDESGMPKERFSAEFPKEGPSILRIQQVVRGDSAAYFCASSPGVSYEQYFGPGTRLTVT.

V and J are TRBV6-1 and TRBJ1-2; D may be TRBD1 (5 bases). The CDR3 runs to 16 residues. The V gene's germline CDR1 is MNHNS and CDR2 SASEGT. V was clipped by 2 bases and J by 3 bases, with 16 bases between them. For the CDR3, the DNA is TGTGCCAGCAGTGAAAGGGGCCAGGGCATTCACTATGGCTACACCTTC. This translates into CASSERGQGIHYGYTF.

V usage is TRBV19 and J usage is TRBJ1-2; TRBD1 aligns across 7 bases. Germline assignment: CDR1 LNHDA and CDR2 SQIVND (reference sequence). V shed 9 bases and J 10 bases; nucleotides not matched to a gene: 20. The CDR3 consists of 15 residues. The CDR3 sequence is CASLQGEGAPGFYTF. DNA for the CDR3: TGTGCCAGCCTCCAGGGGGAGGGGGCGCCGGGTTTCTACACCTTC.

The J gene is TRBJ1-5, the V gene TRBV4-1, with D possibly matching TRBD1 (5 bases). Per the germline V gene, CDR1 is MGHRA and CDR2 is YSYEKL. Trimming left V 1 base short and J 7 bases short, with 14 bases between. The CDR3 has 15 amino acids. CDR3 region: CASSQVDEGWQPQHF. CDR3 bases: TGCGCCAGCAGCCAAGTGGACGAGGGGTGGCAGCCCCAGCATTTT.

The chain is built from TRBV10-3 and TRBJ1-6, with unresolved D. Trimming pared 2 bases from V and 2 bases from J, leaving 7 bases between. The CDR3 covers 15 residues. Per the germline V gene, CDR1 is ENHRY and CDR2 is SYGVKD. CDR3 DNA: TGTGCCATCAGTGAGGAGGGAACCTATAATTCACCCCTCCACTTT. It specifies CAISEEGTYNSPLHF.

This chain connects TRBV29-1 to TRBJ1-5, with D perhaps matching TRBD1 (5 bases). The CDR3 runs to 13 residues. The germline CDR1 and CDR2 sequences are SQVTM and ANQGSEA. V was cut by 6 bases and J by 5 bases, with 14 bases left in between. The CDR3 sequence is CSVVSRGDQPQHF. CDR3 DNA sequence: TGCAGCGTCGTCTCCCGGGGCGATCAGCCCCAGCATTTT.

The rearrangement uses TRBV27 and TRBJ2-7; 8 bases are a match to TRBD1. After removal of 5 bases from V and 3 bases from J, the junction contained 12 bases not matched to a gene. Germline lookup yields CDR1 MNHEY and CDR2 SMNVEV (reference sequence). The CDR3 loop spans 16 amino acids. CDR3 coding DNA: TGTGCCAGCAGTCCAGAGGCCGGGACAGGACACTACGAGCAGTACTTC. As protein: CASSPEAGTGHYEQYF.

J is TRBJ1-3 and V is TRBV29-1, with unresolved D. V lost 6 bases, J lost 0 bases, and 12 bases lay in between. The CDR3 extends over 14 amino acids. Germline lookup yields CDR1 SQVTM and CDR2 ANQGSEA. The CDR3 protein is CSVLEGSSGNTIYF. DNA of the CDR3: TGCAGCGTCCTCGAGGGAAGCTCTGGAAACACCATATATTTT.